These 6 T cell receptor beta chains share one sample of origin, sequenced in a study of Ad26.COV2.S vaccination and SARS-CoV-2 variants. Indicated treatment: roughly 18 received Ad26.COV2.S at low or high dose, single or two shots; several received placebo; per-sample allocation not given. On day 63 after the first injection, vaccine and placebo recipients gave samples. Sequencing was performed with immunoSEQ multiplex PCR; in TCRdb, only in-frame clones are kept and a portion is missing. Here the sample spans some 480,000 clones, around 88% being singletons. Sample: peripheral blood, taken in a trial of Ad26.COV2.S vaccine versus placebo. Receptors originate from a person between 18 and 59 years old who received the Ad26.COV2.S COVID-19 vaccine or a placebo.

The chain employs TRBV9 and TRBJ2-7, with D tentatively TRBD1 (5 bases). The germline V gene has CDR1 SGDLS and CDR2 YYNGEE. The V and J ends lost 0 bases and 5 bases respectively, with 15 bases between them. The CDR3 is made up of 15 amino acids. Here the CDR3 reads CASSVASTGLDEQYF. In DNA, the CDR3 is TGTGCCAGCAGCGTAGCAAGTACAGGTCTTGACGAGCAGTACTTC.

The V call is TRBV29-1, the J call TRBJ2-7; TRBD1 might be the D (5 bases). Per germline, CDR1 SQVTM and CDR2 ANQGSEA. The CDR3 is made up of 12 amino acids. V lost 3 bases to trimming and J lost 2 bases, with 8 bases between them. CDR3 protein: CSVEKGPYEQYF. The CDR3 bases are TGCAGCGTTGAGAAGGGGCCCTACGAGCAGTACTTC.

The rearrangement joins TRBV7-9 to TRBJ2-3; 10 bases are a match to TRBD2. J lost 2 bases, V lost 5 bases, and 4 bases had no gene match. CDR1 and CDR2 from the germline V gene are SEHNR and FQNEAQ (reference sequence). The CDR3 contains 15 residues. DNA of the CDR3: TGTGCCAGCAGCCCACTAGCGGGAACCACAGATACGCAGTATTTT. Translating it yields CASSPLAGTTDTQYF.

The rearrangement uses TRBV11-2 and TRBJ2-1; D uncertain. The CDR3 is 18 amino acids. The V and J ends lost 1 base and 4 bases respectively, with 20 bases between them. The germline gives CDR1 SGHAT, CDR2 FQNNGV. The DNA for the CDR3 is TGTGCCAGCAGCTTAGTTCCGGACGCAAGGGATAGGTACAATGAGCAGTTCTTC. Its translation is CASSLVPDARDRYNEQFF.

J is TRBJ2-3 and V is TRBV5-6; 15 bases are a match to TRBD2. The CDR3 is made up of 18 amino acids. Trimming took 4 bases from V and 5 from J; bases not matched to a gene: 11. Germline V gene sequence: CDR1 SGHDT, CDR2 YYEEEE. Here the CDR3 reads CASSPRQPGLAGGDTQYF. In DNA form, the CDR3 reads TGTGCCAGCAGCCCCCGGCAACCGGGACTAGCGGGGGGAGATACGCAGTATTTT.

V usage is TRBV5-6 and J usage is TRBJ1-1; maybe TRBD1 (6 bases). This CDR3 has 16 amino acids. Germline CDR1 SGHDT, CDR2 YYEEEE. V was trimmed by 0 bases and J by 5 bases, leaving 17 bases between them. The CDR3 DNA reads TGTGCCAGCAGCTTGGGTCAGGGGCTGGGGAGGACTGAAGCTTTCTTT. Protein product: CASSLGQGLGRTEAFF. The full variable domain, rest sourced from reference TRBV5-6 and TRBJ1-1, is DAGVTQSPTHLIKTRGQQVTLRCSPKSGHDTVSWYQQALGQGPQFIFQYYEEEERQRGNFPDRFSGHQFPNYSSELNVNALLLGDSALYLCASSLGQGLGRTEAFFGQGTRLTVV.